This T cell receptor beta chain came from a study of blood T cell repertoires in COVID-19. Study in general: The United States, Italy and Spain provided the acute and convalescent COVID-19 samples.

Authors' processing steps: Amplification from reference gene primers served as the basis for estimated nucleated cell counts. Clones were read by immunoSEQ multiplex PCR, and TCRdb kept only the in-frame ones, dropping some. That table gives V, J and clone size, and the DNA gave D and trimming. The sample carries around 260,000 clones, just over 85% recorded once. Notes on this clone: One end of the junction varies from germline; a read error may be responsible.

This CDR3 has 14 amino acids. The V gene's germline CDR1 is SSHAT and CDR2 FNYEAQ (reference sequence). The J gene is TRBJ2-1, the V gene TRBV7-7; 11 nucleotides line up with TRBD1. This clonotype originated in a woman younger than 45 with active or convalescent COVID-19. Sequencing used peripheral blood. CDR3 sequence: CASSFGQGANEQFF. The CDR3 bases are TGTGCTAGCAGCTTTGGACAGGGGGCAAATGAGCAGTTCTTC.